This T cell receptor beta chain was recorded in a study of cytomegalovirus exposure and HLA in healthy donors. Study results and caveats: Investigators reported 150 to 200 TCR beta chains as tied to cytomegalovirus. Other equally common chains were less clonally expanded than HLA-associated TCR beta chains, a later analysis showed. The later analysis indicated that the majority of CMV-associated TCR beta chains appeared HLA-restricted.

PCR was performed using 60 Vbeta and 13 Jbeta primers. Here immunoSEQ multiplex PCR was the method, and the copy in TCRdb shows in-frame clones only, minus some. The data contain about 160,000 clones, 70% to 80% of them seen just once; the ten biggest clones take up around 6.6%. The trim removed 2 bases at V and 7 bases at J, leaving 4 bases unmatched. The CDR3 is 15 residues long. CDR1 and CDR2 from the germline V gene are KGHSH and LQKENI. Of note for this clone: Its antigen is unknown.

Sequencing was performed on PBMCs. The sequence derives from a man aged 50 or older in good health and CMV-seropositive. The chain recombines TRBV18 with TRBJ2-1; 11 bases align to TRBD2. DNA for the CDR3: TGTGCCAGCTCACCATCCCTAGCGGGAGGAAATGAGCAGTTCTTC. Translating gives CASSPSLAGGNEQFF.